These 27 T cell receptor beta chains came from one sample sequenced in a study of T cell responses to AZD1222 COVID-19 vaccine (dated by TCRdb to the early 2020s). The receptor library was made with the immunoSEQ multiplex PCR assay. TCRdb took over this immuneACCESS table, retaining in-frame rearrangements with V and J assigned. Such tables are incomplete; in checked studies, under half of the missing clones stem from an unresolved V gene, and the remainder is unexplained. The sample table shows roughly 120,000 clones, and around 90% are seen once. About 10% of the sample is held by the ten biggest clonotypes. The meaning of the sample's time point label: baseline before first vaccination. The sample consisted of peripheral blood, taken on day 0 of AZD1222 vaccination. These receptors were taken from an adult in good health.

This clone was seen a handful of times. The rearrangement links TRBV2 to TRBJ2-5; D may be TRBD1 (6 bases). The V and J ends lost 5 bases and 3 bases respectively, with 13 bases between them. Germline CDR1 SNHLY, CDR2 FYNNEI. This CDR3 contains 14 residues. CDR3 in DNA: TGTGCCAGCAGTCTCCCTTACAGGGAAGAGACCCAGTACTTC. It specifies CASSLPYREETQYF.

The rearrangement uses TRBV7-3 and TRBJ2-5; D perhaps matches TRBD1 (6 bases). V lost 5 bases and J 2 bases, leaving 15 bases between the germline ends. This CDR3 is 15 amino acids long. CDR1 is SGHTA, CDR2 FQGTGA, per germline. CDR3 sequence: CASSANTGSQETQYF. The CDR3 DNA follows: TGTGCCAGCAGCGCAAACACAGGGTCTCAAGAGACCCAGTACTTC. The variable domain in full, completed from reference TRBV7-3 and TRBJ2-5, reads GAGVSQTPSNKVTEKGKYVELRCDPISGHTALYWYRQSLGQGPEFLIYFQGTGAADDSGLPNDRFFAVRPEGSVSTLKIQRTERGDSAVYLCASSANTGSQETQYFGPGTRLLVL.

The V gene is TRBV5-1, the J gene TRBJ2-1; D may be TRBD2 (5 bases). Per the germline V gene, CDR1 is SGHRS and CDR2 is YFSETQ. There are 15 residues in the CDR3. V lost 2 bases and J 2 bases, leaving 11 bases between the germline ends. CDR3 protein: CASSFASSPYNEQFF. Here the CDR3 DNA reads TGCGCCAGCAGCTTCGCTAGCAGCCCCTACAATGAGCAGTTCTTC.

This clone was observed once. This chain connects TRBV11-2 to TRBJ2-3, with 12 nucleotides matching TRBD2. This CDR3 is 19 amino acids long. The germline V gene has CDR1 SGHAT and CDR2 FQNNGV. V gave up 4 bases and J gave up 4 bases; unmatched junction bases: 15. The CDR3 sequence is CASSSLRASGRATADTQYF. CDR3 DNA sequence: TGTGCCAGCAGCTCCCTGCGGGCTAGCGGGAGGGCCACGGCAGATACGCAGTATTTT.

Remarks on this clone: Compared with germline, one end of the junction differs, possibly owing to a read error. DNA of the CDR3: TGTGCCAGCAGCTCCGGGACAGGGAGTAGGGTCTTC. It specifies CASSSGTGSRVF. V is TRBV12-3 or TRBV12-4 and J is TRBJ2-7, with 9 bases lining up with TRBD1. The CDR3 is made up of 12 amino acids.

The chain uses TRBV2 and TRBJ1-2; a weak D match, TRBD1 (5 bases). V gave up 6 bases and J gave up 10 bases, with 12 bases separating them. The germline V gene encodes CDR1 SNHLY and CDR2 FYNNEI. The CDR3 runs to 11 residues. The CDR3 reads CASRRTDIYTF. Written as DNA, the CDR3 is TGTGCCAGCAGGAGGACGGACATCTACACCTTC.

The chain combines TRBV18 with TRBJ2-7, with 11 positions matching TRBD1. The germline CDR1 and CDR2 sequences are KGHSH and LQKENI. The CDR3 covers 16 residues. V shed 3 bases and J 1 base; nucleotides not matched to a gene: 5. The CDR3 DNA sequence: TGTGCCAGCTCACCTTCCGGGACAGGGGGGTCCTACGAGCAGTACTTC. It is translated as CASSPSGTGGSYEQYF.

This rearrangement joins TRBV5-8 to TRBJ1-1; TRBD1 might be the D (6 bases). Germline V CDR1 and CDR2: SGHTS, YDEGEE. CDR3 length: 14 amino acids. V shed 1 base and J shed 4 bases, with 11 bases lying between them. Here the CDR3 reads CASSLSGGLTEAFF. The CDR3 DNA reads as TGTGCCAGCAGCTTGAGTGGGGGGCTCACTGAAGCTTTCTTT.

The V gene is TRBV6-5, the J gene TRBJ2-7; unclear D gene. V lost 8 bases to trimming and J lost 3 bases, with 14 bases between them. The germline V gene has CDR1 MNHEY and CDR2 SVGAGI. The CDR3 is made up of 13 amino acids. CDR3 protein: CASHVADYYEQYF. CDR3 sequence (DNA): TGTGCCAGCCACGTGGCCGATTACTACGAGCAGTACTTC.

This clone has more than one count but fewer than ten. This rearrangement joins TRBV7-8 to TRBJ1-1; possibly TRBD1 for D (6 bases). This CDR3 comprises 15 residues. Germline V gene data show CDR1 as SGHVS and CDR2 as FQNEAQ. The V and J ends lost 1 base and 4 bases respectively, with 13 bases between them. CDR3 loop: CASSLEGGPGTEAFF. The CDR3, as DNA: TGTGCCAGCAGCTTAGAGGGGGGGCCGGGCACTGAAGCTTTCTTT.

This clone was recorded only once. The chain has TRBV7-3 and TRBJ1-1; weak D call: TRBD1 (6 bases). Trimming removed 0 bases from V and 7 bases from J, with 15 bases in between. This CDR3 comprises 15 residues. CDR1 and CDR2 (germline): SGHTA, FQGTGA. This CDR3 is CASSLTGGQKGEAFF. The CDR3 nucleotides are TGTGCCAGCAGCTTAACGGGGGGACAAAAAGGTGAAGCTTTCTTT.

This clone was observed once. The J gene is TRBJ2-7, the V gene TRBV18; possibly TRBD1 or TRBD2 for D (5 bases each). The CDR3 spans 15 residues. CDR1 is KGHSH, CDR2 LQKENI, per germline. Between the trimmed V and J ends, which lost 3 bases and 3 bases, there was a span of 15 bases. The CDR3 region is CASSPPGTADYEQYF. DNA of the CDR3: TGTGCCAGCTCACCGCCCGGGACGGCGGACTACGAGCAGTACTTC.

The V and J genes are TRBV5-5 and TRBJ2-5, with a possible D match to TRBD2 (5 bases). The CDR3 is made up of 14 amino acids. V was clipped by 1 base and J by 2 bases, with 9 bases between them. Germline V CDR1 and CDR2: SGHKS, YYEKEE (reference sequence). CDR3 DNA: TGTGCCAGCAGCTTGCCGGGATCTCAAGAGACCCAGTACTTC. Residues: CASSLPGSQETQYF.

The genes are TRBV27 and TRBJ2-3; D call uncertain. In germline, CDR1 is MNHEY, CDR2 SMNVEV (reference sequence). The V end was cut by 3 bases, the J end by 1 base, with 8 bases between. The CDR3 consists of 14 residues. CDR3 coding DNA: TGTGCCAGCAGTTTGACTTATCGCACAGATACGCAGTATTTT. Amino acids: CASSLTYRTDTQYF.

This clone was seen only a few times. The CDR3 DNA is TGCGCCAGCAGTGAGTCGAGGGCTGGCTATGGCTACACCTTC. Translating it yields CASSESRAGYGYTF. The chain links TRBV10-1 to TRBJ1-2; unclear D gene. The CDR3 extends over 14 amino acids. The germline V and J ends were trimmed by 0 bases and 4 bases, with 9 bases remaining between them. CDR1 is WNHNN, CDR2 SYGVQD, per germline (reference sequence).

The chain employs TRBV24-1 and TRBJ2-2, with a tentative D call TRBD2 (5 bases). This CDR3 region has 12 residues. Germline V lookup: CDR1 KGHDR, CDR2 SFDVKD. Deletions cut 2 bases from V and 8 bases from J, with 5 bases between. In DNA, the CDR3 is TGTGCCACCAGTGATTGGAGGGGGGAGCTGTTTTTT. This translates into CATSDWRGELFF.

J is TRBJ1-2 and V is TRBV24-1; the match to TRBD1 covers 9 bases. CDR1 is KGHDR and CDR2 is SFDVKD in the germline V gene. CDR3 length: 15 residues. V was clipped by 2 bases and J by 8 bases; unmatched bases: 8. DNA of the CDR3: TGTGCCACCAGTGATTCGCCGGACAGGGGCGAAGGCTACACCTTC. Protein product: CATSDSPDRGEGYTF.

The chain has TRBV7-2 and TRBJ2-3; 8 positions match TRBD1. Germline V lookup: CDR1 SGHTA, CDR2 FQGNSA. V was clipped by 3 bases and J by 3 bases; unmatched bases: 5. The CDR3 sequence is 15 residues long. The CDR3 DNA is TGTGCCAGCAGCTTCGGACAGGGAGCGACAGATACGCAGTATTTT. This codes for CASSFGQGATDTQYF.

The CDR3 region is CASSVGTNTEAFF. The CDR3 coding sequence is TGTGCCAGCAGCGTAGGTACAAACACTGAAGCTTTCTTT. V gene TRBV9 combines with J gene TRBJ1-1; unclear D gene. CDR3 length: 13 residues. Per germline, CDR1 SGDLS and CDR2 YYNGEE. V lost 0 bases to trimming and J lost 2 bases, with 5 bases between them.

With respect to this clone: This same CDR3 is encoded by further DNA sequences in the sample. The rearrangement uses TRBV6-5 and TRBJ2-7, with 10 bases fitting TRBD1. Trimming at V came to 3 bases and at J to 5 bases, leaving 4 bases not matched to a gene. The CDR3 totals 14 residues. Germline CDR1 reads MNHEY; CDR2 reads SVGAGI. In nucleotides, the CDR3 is TGTGCCAGCAGTTATGACAGGGGGCTCGACGAGCAGTACTTC. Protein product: CASSYDRGLDEQYF.

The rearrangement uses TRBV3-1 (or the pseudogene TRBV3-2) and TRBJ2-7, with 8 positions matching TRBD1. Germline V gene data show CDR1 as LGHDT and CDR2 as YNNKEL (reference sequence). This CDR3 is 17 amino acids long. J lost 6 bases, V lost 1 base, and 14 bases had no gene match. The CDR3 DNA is TGTGCCAGCAGCCAAGGAAGGAACCAACCCAGGGGGCGCGAGCAGTACTTC. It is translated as CASSQGRNQPRGREQYF.

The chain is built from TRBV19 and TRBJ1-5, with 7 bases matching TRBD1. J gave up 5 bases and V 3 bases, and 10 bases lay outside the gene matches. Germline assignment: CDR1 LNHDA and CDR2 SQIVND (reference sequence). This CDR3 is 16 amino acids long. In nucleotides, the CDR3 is TGTGCCAGTAGTATGGTATCCGGGACAGTCTATCAGCCCCAGCATTTT. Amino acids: CASSMVSGTVYQPQHF.

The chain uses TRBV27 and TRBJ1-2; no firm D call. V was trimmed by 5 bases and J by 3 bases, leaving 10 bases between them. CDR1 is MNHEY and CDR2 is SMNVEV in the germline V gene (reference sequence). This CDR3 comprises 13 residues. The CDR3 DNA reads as TGTGCCAGCAGTCCCCCGGGTTACTATGGCTACACCTTC. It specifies CASSPPGYYGYTF.

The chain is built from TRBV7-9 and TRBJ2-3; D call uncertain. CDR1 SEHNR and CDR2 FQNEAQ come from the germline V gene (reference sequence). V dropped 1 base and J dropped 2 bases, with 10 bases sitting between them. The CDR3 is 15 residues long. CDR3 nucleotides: TGTGCCAGCAGCTTAGGCCCTGGGTCCACAGATACGCAGTATTTT. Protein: CASSLGPGSTDTQYF.

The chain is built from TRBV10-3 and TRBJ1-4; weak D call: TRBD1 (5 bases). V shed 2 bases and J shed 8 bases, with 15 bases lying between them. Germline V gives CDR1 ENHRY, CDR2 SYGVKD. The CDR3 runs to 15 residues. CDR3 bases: TGTGCCATCAGTGAGGTTCTGGGGAAGGGGGAAAAACTGTTTTTT. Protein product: CAISEVLGKGEKLFF.

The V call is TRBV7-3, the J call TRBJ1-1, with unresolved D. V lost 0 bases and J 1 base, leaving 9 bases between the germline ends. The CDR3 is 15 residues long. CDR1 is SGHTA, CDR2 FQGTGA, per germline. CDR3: CASSLTPDSNTEAFF. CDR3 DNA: TGTGCCAGCAGCTTAACTCCAGACTCGAACACTGAAGCTTTCTTT. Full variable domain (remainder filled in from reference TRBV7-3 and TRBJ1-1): GAGVSQTPSNKVTEKGKYVELRCDPISGHTALYWYRQSLGQGPEFLIYFQGTGAADDSGLPNDRFFAVRPEGSVSTLKIQRTERGDSAVYLCASSLTPDSNTEAFFGQGTRLTVV.

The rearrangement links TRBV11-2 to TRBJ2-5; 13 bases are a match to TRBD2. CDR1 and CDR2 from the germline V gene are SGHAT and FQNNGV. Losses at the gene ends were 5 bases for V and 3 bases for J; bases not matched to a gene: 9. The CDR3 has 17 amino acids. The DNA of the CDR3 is TGTGCCAGCAGCCGGATGGGGACTAGCGGGACTAAAGAGACCCAGTACTTC. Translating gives CASSRMGTSGTKETQYF.